The 26 T cell receptor beta chains reported below all come from one sample, sequenced in a study of OX40 agonist ivuxolimab in advanced cancers. This table comes from immunoSEQ multiplex PCR, and its TCRdb copy is limited to in-frame clones, with some not included. The sample shows tens of thousands of clones, about 90% of them seen only once. This specimen consisted of CD4+ or CD8+ T cells sorted from blood, obtained in a trial of the OX40 agonist ivuxolimab. These TCRs come from an adult with an advanced solid tumor such as melanoma, head and neck, liver or kidney cancer.

V is TRBV5-6 and J is TRBJ1-2; D is uncertain. Deletions cut 2 bases from V and 3 bases from J, with 8 bases between. Per germline, CDR1 SGHDT and CDR2 YYEEEE. The CDR3 extends over 13 amino acids. CDR3 DNA sequence: TGTGCCAGCAGCTTAACCTGGGACTATGGCTACACCTTC. Residues: CASSLTWDYGYTF.

This chain joins TRBV4-1 and TRBJ1-2; a weak D match, TRBD1 (6 bases). In germline, CDR1 is MGHRA, CDR2 YSYEKL. CDR3 size: 13 residues. The V end lost 1 base, the J end lost 8 bases, and 11 bases lay between the germline ends. CDR3 amino acids: CASSQAGVGGYTF. CDR3 sequence (DNA): TGCGCCAGCAGCCAAGCAGGGGTAGGAGGCTACACCTTC.

In its sample, this clone was seen once. The chain has TRBV27 and TRBJ1-2; D possibly corresponds to TRBD1 (5 bases). Trimming removed 5 bases from V and 6 bases from J, with 16 bases in between. This CDR3 contains 14 residues. Germline CDR1 and CDR2: MNHEY and SMNVEV (reference sequence). Here the CDR3 reads CASSRGDFFDGYTF. CDR3 nucleotides: TGTGCCAGCAGTAGAGGGGATTTTTTTGATGGCTACACCTTC.

This chain uses TRBV6-5 with TRBJ2-7; TRBD1 might be the D (6 bases). CDR3 length: 12 residues. V lost 11 bases to trimming and J lost 2 bases, with 13 bases between them. Germline V CDR1 and CDR2: MNHEY, SVGAGI. As DNA, the CDR3 is TGTGCCGGCGGACAGCCGACCTACGAGCAGTACTTC. Amino acid sequence: CAGGQPTYEQYF.

The V call is TRBV2, the J call TRBJ2-5; 8 nucleotides match TRBD2. The CDR3 spans 15 residues. V trimming: 5 bases; J trimming: 2 bases; junction bases outside the gene matches: 7. Germline V gives CDR1 SNHLY, CDR2 FYNNEI. Written as DNA, the CDR3 is TGTGCCAGCAGTTCTACTAGCGGAGTTCAAGAGACCCAGTACTTC. It translates to CASSSTSGVQETQYF.

The V and J genes are TRBV19 and TRBJ1-5; 7 nucleotides match TRBD1. CDR1 is LNHDA, CDR2 SQIVND, per germline (reference sequence). The CDR3 is 18 amino acids. The trim removed 1 base at V and 0 bases at J, leaving 9 bases unmatched. CDR3 nucleotides: TGTGCCAGTAGTATAGTGTTGCAGGGGGGATATAGCAATCAGCCCCAGCATTTT. Translated: CASSIVLQGGYSNQPQHF.

This chain joins TRBV19 and TRBJ2-1, with 9 bases identical to TRBD2. CDR1 and CDR2 from the germline V gene are LNHDA and SQIVND (reference sequence). The length of the CDR3 is 15 residues. Unmatched junction bases numbered 7, after V lost 4 bases and J lost 6 bases. Here the CDR3 DNA reads TGTGCCAGTAGTAAGATAGCGGGAGAGGGCAATGAGCAGTTCTTC. Its protein is CASSKIAGEGNEQFF.

This clone was recorded once. The chain is built from TRBV6-5 and TRBJ2-2; maybe TRBD1 (7 bases). The CDR3 spans 13 residues. Trimming pared 6 bases from V and 6 bases from J, leaving 11 bases between. Germline loops: CDR1 MNHEY, CDR2 SVGAGI. CDR3 sequence reads: CASRAGGPGELFF. CDR3 sequence (DNA): TGTGCCAGCAGGGCAGGGGGGCCCGGGGAGCTGTTTTTT.

V usage is TRBV6-1 and J usage is TRBJ1-2, with D maybe TRBD1 (5 bases). Germline V gene data show CDR1 as MNHNS and CDR2 as SASEGT. Between the trimmed V and J ends, which lost 5 bases and 8 bases, there was a span of 9 bases. CDR3 size: 11 residues. In DNA form, the CDR3 reads TGTGCCAGCAGTTTCAGGGACGGCTACACCTTC. Translating it yields CASSFRDGYTF.

The chain carries TRBV28 and TRBJ1-1; tentative D call: TRBD1 (5 bases). This CDR3 region has 15 residues. CDR1 and CDR2 from the germline V gene are MDHEN and SYDVKM. V dropped 2 bases and J dropped 7 bases, with 17 bases sitting between them. The CDR3 DNA reads as TGTGCCAGCAGTTTAATTGTGGGGCAGGGTGGTGAAGCTTTCTTT. Its translation: CASSLIVGQGGEAFF.

V gene TRBV30 combines with J gene TRBJ2-5, with TRBD2 identical over 11 bases. The CDR3 loop spans 15 amino acids. Germline CDR1 GTSNPN, CDR2 SVGIG (reference sequence). Germline trimming cut 3 bases from V and 3 bases from J; bases unmatched to any gene: 6. CDR3 in DNA: TGTGCCTGGAGGGGACCGGGACTAGCGGAAGAGACCCAGTACTTC. This encodes CAWRGPGLAEETQYF.

This sequence joins TRBV27 and TRBJ2-1; 15 bases agree with TRBD2. Germline CDR1 and CDR2: MNHEY and SMNVEV (reference sequence). The CDR3 loop spans 20 amino acids. The J segment lost 0 bases and the V segment lost 6 bases, leaving 12 bases of the junction unmatched. In DNA form, the CDR3 reads TGTGCCAGCAGACGTACACCGGGACTAGCGGGGGGCAGCTCCTACAATGAGCAGTTCTTC. Translating gives CASRRTPGLAGGSSYNEQFF.

The rearrangement uses TRBV19 and TRBJ2-7; 7 positions match TRBD2. The germline V gene encodes CDR1 LNHDA and CDR2 SQIVND (reference sequence). With 4 bases clipped from V and 5 bases from J, the junction kept 11 bases outside the gene matches. This CDR3 has 15 residues. The CDR3 sequence is CASSTQAGRGHEQYF. DNA for the CDR3: TGTGCCAGTAGTACCCAGGCGGGGAGGGGCCACGAGCAGTACTTC.

The V call is TRBV7-2, the J call TRBJ1-6, with TRBD1 matching over 9 bases. The V gene's germline CDR1 is SGHTA and CDR2 FQGNSA. The CDR3 runs 15 residues. V lost 5 bases to trimming and J lost 5 bases; unmatched junction nucleotides: 4. The CDR3 reads CASSPRQGDNSPLHF. The CDR3 DNA reads TGTGCCAGCAGCCCTAGACAGGGGGATAATTCACCCCTCCACTTT.

The chain combines TRBV5-1 with TRBJ2-5; D gene ambiguous. This CDR3 comprises 16 residues. Germline values: CDR1 SGHRS, CDR2 YFSETQ. The V gene lost 1 base and the J gene lost 5 bases, with 18 bases spanning the gap. The CDR3 DNA is TGCGCCAGCAGCTTGAGTCATTCGACCGCCGGGGAGACCCAGTACTTC. Its protein product is CASSLSHSTAGETQYF.

The chain combines TRBV4-3 with TRBJ2-1; 10 bases map to TRBD2. V shed 2 bases, J shed 1 base, and the junction held 2 bases outside the gene matches. Germline values: CDR1 LGHNA, CDR2 YSLEER. The CDR3 length is 16 residues. The CDR3 DNA sequence: TGCGCCAGCAGCCAACAGACTAGCGGGTCCTACAATGAGCAGTTCTTC. Its translation: CASSQQTSGSYNEQFF.

Only one count was recorded for this clone. The chain couples TRBV4-1 to TRBJ2-4; 10 bases agree with TRBD2. CDR1 and CDR2 (germline): MGHRA, YSYEKL. The CDR3 is made up of 18 amino acids. V trimming: 0 bases; J trimming: 1 base; junction bases outside the gene matches: 6. CDR3 loop: CASSQEISGRGAKNIQYF. The CDR3 DNA sequence: TGCGCCAGCAGCCAAGAAATCAGCGGGAGGGGGGCCAAAAACATTCAGTACTTC.

This sequence joins TRBV27 and TRBJ2-7; weak D call: TRBD2 (5 bases). Germline V gene lookup returns CDR1 MNHEY and CDR2 SMNVEV (reference sequence). This CDR3 contains 13 residues. V shed 6 bases and J shed 3 bases, with 12 bases lying between them. The CDR3 DNA is TGTGCCAGCAGGCGGGCCGGGAACTACGAGCAGTACTTC. Its translation is CASRRAGNYEQYF.

This clone has just one count. The genes are TRBV6-5 and TRBJ1-2; D is uncertain. The V end was cut by 2 bases, the J end by 6 bases, with 10 bases between. Germline CDR1 is MNHEY and CDR2 is SVGAGI. The length of the CDR3 is 13 residues. This CDR3 is CASSYTAVDGYTF. As DNA, the CDR3 is TGTGCCAGCAGTTACACGGCGGTAGATGGCTACACCTTC.

V and J are TRBV4-2 and TRBJ1-2; D is uncertain. There are 13 residues in the CDR3. CDR1 and CDR2 (germline): LGHNA, YNFKEQ. The V end lost 4 bases, the J end lost 4 bases, and 10 bases lay between the germline ends. The CDR3 DNA is TGTGCCAGCAGCCCGGTCGCCTCCTATGGCTACACCTTC. This translates into CASSPVASYGYTF.

The CDR3 spells CASSAVGTGLYEQYF. DNA of the CDR3: TGCGCCAGCAGCGCCGTTGGGACAGGCCTCTACGAGCAGTACTTC. The rearrangement links TRBV5-1 to TRBJ2-7, with 8 bases lining up with TRBD1. CDR1 is SGHRS and CDR2 is YFSETQ in the germline V gene. The CDR3 has 15 residues. Trimming at V came to 4 bases and at J to 3 bases, leaving 9 bases not matched to a gene.

V usage is TRBV30 and J usage is TRBJ1-2, with D maybe TRBD1 (5 bases). Trimming took off 4 bases at V and 4 bases at J, with 10 bases between the two ends. The CDR3 extends over 12 amino acids. Germline V gives CDR1 GTSNPN, CDR2 SVGIG (reference sequence). The CDR3 nucleotides read TGTGCCTGGACTTGGGACTTCTATGGCTACACCTTC. Translated: CAWTWDFYGYTF.

The chain has TRBV30 and TRBJ1-1, with D hard to call. CDR1 and CDR2 (germline): GTSNPN, SVGIG (reference sequence). V lost 0 bases and J lost 6, with 8 bases in between. This CDR3 has 12 residues. CDR3 coding DNA: TGTGCCTGGAGTGTACCCCACGCTGAAGCTTTCTTT. Translated, it gives CAWSVPHAEAFF.

Here the CDR3 DNA reads TGTGCCAGCAGTTTAAAAGAGACCCAGTACTTC. It encodes CASSLKETQYF. This chain joins TRBV27 and TRBJ2-5; D not resolved. Germline CDR1 MNHEY, CDR2 SMNVEV (reference sequence). The CDR3 extends over 11 amino acids. V lost 2 bases, J lost 3 bases, and 1 base lay in between.

The gene calls are TRBV7-2 and TRBJ2-7; D possibly corresponds to TRBD2 (6 bases). The V end was cut by 5 bases, the J end by 0 bases, with 14 bases between. This CDR3 contains 15 residues. The germline V gene encodes CDR1 SGHTA and CDR2 FQGNSA. This CDR3 is CASSKTRGGSYEQYF. The CDR3 DNA reads as TGTGCCAGCAGCAAAACAAGGGGAGGCTCCTACGAGCAGTACTTC.

The chain employs TRBV2 and TRBJ2-7; possibly TRBD1 for D (6 bases). V was trimmed by 6 bases and J by 0 bases, leaving 15 bases between them. CDR3 length: 15 residues. The V gene's germline CDR1 is SNHLY and CDR2 FYNNEI. For the CDR3, the DNA is TGTGCCAGCAGCGACGGACAGACTTTCTCCTACGAGCAGTACTTC. Translating gives CASSDGQTFSYEQYF.